A selection of T cell receptor beta chains follows, all from one sample in a study of blood T cell repertoires in COVID-19. Sequencing used immunoSEQ multiplex PCR; TCRdb keeps in-frame clones, though not all of them. The table has over 200,000 clones, around 85% seen once. The sample consisted of peripheral blood. The receptor source for this set is a woman in her 30s who had recovered from COVID-19. The CDR3 runs from the conserved cysteine through the conserved F or W. Each record gives: CDR3 DNA, CDR3 protein, D gene, J gene, clone size, V gene. The D gene is left open where the match is weak. Size is omitted from some rows. Given values are once, few, many or a class for expanded clones.

CDR3nt: TGTGCCAGCAGCTTGGGGCTAGCGGGGTATGAGACCCAGTACTTC
CDR3aa: CASSLGLAGYETQYF
d_gene: TRBD2
j_gene: TRBJ2-5
abundance: few
v_gene: TRBV7-3

CDR3nt: TGTGCTAGTGGCCTGGGAGCTGGAAACACCATATATTTT
CDR3aa: CASGLGAGNTIYF
d_gene: NA
j_gene: TRBJ1-3
abundance: NA
v_gene: TRBV12-5

CDR3nt: TGTGCCAGCAGTTTCCAAACAGGGGCGAACACCGGGGAGCTGTTTTTT
CDR3aa: CASSFQTGANTGELFF
d_gene: TRBD1
j_gene: TRBJ2-2
abundance: NA
v_gene: TRBV6-5

CDR3nt: TGTGCCAGCAGCTTAGTACGGGACTACTCCTACGAGCAGTACTTC
CDR3aa: CASSLVRDYSYEQYF
d_gene: TRBD2
j_gene: TRBJ2-7
abundance: NA
v_gene: TRBV13

CDR3nt: TGTGCCAGCAGCAGGGGCCTCTCTCAAGAGACCCAGTACTTC
CDR3aa: CASSRGLSQETQYF
d_gene: NA
j_gene: TRBJ2-5
abundance: NA
v_gene: TRBV7-2

CDR3nt: TGTGCCAGCAGTCGACAGGGGGTTGGCGGGGAGCTGTTTTTT
CDR3aa: CASSRQGVGGELFF
d_gene: TRBD1
j_gene: TRBJ2-2
abundance: NA
v_gene: TRBV6-5

CDR3nt: TGTGCCAGCAGCTTAGATCCCCTAGCGGGGGGGTCAGAGACCCAGTACTTC
CDR3aa: CASSLDPLAGGSETQYF
d_gene: TRBD2
j_gene: TRBJ2-5
abundance: NA
v_gene: TRBV11-3

CDR3nt: TGTGCCAGCAGCCCCGGACTAGCGGGGGTAGATACGCAGTATTTT
CDR3aa: CASSPGLAGVDTQYF
d_gene: TRBD2
j_gene: TRBJ2-3
abundance: once
v_gene: TRBV5-4

CDR3nt: TGTGCCAGCAGCCCGGGTCTTAAGTCCTACAATGAGCAGTTCTTC
CDR3aa: CASSPGLKSYNEQFF
d_gene: NA
j_gene: TRBJ2-1
abundance: NA
v_gene: TRBV7-9

CDR3nt: TGTGCCAGCAGCCGCGAGAAGGGGGCGCGAGGCTACACCTTC
CDR3aa: CASSREKGARGYTF
d_gene: TRBD1
j_gene: TRBJ1-2
abundance: NA
v_gene: TRBV6-5

CDR3nt: TGTGCCAGCAGTAAACAGGGTGACCCGAACACCGGGGAGCTGTTTTTT
CDR3aa: CASSKQGDPNTGELFF
d_gene: NA
j_gene: TRBJ2-2
abundance: NA
v_gene: TRBV6-2/TRBV6-3

CDR3nt: TGCAGTGCTAGTTTCGCGGGGGAATTCACAGATACGCAGTATTTT
CDR3aa: CSASFAGEFTDTQYF
d_gene: TRBD2
j_gene: TRBJ2-3
abundance: NA
v_gene: TRBV20-1

CDR3nt: TGTGCCAGCAGCTCAGGACTATCAAATGAAAAACTGTTTTTT
CDR3aa: CASSSGLSNEKLFF
d_gene: NA
j_gene: TRBJ1-4
abundance: few
v_gene: TRBV9

CDR3nt: TGTGCCAGCAGCTTGCGGGGGTCCTACAATGAGCAGTTCTTC
CDR3aa: CASSLRGSYNEQFF
d_gene: TRBD2
j_gene: TRBJ2-1
abundance: NA
v_gene: TRBV7-2

CDR3nt: TGTGCCAGCAGTAACTCCGGCACAGATACGCAGTATTTT
CDR3aa: CASSNSGTDTQYF
d_gene: NA
j_gene: TRBJ2-3
abundance: NA
v_gene: TRBV12-3/TRBV12-4

CDR3nt: TGCGCCAGCAGCCGAGAGAGGCAGGGGAGAGAGCAGTACTTC
CDR3aa: CASSRERQGREQYF
d_gene: NA
j_gene: TRBJ2-7
abundance: NA
v_gene: TRBV4-3

CDR3nt: TGTGCCAGCAGTACAAGGAGGAGTGGAAACACCATATATTTT
CDR3aa: CASSTRRSGNTIYF
d_gene: NA
j_gene: TRBJ1-3
abundance: NA
v_gene: TRBV7-2

CDR3nt: TGTGCCAGCAGCAAAGGGCCGGGGGGAACTGAAGCTTTCTTT
CDR3aa: CASSKGPGGTEAFF
d_gene: NA
j_gene: TRBJ1-1
abundance: NA
v_gene: TRBV21-1

CDR3nt: TGTGCCAGTAGTCCTCGGTGGACTGAAGCTTTCTTT
CDR3aa: CASSPRWTEAFF
d_gene: NA
j_gene: TRBJ1-1
abundance: NA
v_gene: TRBV19

CDR3nt: TGTGCCAGCAGTGAACGAGGGAACGGGGGCTACACCTTC
CDR3aa: CASSERGNGGYTF
d_gene: NA
j_gene: TRBJ1-2
abundance: NA
v_gene: TRBV6-1

CDR3nt: TGTGCCAGCAGTTACTCGGGGGCCACTGAAGCTTTCTTT
CDR3aa: CASSYSGATEAFF
d_gene: NA
j_gene: TRBJ1-1
abundance: few
v_gene: TRBV6-2/TRBV6-3

CDR3nt: TGCGCCAGCAGCCCCGACCCGGGACAGGGGGCTAACTATGGCTACACCTTC
CDR3aa: CASSPDPGQGANYGYTF
d_gene: TRBD1
j_gene: TRBJ1-2
abundance: once
v_gene: TRBV4-1

CDR3nt: TGTGCCAGCAGCCAAGTTGGGACAGGCGAGCAGTACTTC
CDR3aa: CASSQVGTGEQYF
d_gene: TRBD1
j_gene: TRBJ2-7
abundance: NA
v_gene: TRBV3-1/TRBV3-2